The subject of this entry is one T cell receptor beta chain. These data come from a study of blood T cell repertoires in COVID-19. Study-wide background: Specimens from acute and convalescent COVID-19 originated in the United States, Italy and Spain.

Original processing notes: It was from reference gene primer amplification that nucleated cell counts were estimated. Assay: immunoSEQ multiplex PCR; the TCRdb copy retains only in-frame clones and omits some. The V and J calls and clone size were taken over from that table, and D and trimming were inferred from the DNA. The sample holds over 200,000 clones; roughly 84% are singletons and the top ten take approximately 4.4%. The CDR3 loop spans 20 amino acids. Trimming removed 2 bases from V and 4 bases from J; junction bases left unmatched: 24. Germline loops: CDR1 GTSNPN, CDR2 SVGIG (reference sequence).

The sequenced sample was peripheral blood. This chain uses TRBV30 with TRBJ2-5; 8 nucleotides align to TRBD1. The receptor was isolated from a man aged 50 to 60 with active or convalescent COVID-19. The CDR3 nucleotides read TGTGCCTGGAGTCCCTACGGATTATTAGGGCGACAGGGGCAGGGAGAGACCCAGTACTTC. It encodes CAWSPYGLLGRQGQGETQYF.